This T cell receptor beta chain was identified in a study of blood T cell repertoires in COVID-19 (dated by TCRdb to 2020 to 2021). Study-wide context: The collaborator samples originated in the United States, Italy and Spain and spanned the acute and convalescent phases of COVID-19. The prospective study material was composed of cDNA or gDNA derived from T cells, B-cell-depleted T cells, or PBMCs. Subjects who had been exposed to COVID-19, were actively infected with it, or had recovered from it provided the deeply sampled blood TCRbeta repertoires that made up the dataset. The repertoires were released in a freely available public database intended as a resource for research on the immune response to SARS-CoV-2. Samples were obtained from the ongoing ImmuneRACE study (first 160 participants) and from roughly 1,300 subjects provided by 6 global collaborators. A de-identified subject ID, COVID-19 status, age in years and sex were almost always included in the sample metadata. Where available, HLA class I and class II types were taken from metadata supplied by the sample provider and were not determined by assay-based typing. General findings and caveats noted by the study authors: The quantity of clinical and demographic metadata differed by source and by participant and was supplied without curation.

This clone has just one count. The target of this receptor is not known. No base-level quality is on record; no much larger clone is a single base apart. TCRbeta CDR3 regions were amplified from genomic DNA by means of the immunoSEQ Assay, a bias-controlled multiplex PCR. On the study's bioinformatics: The number of nucleated cells in each sample was estimated from the amplification of reference gene primers within the assay. Sequence reads were collapsed and filtered to measure the absolute abundance of every unique TCRbeta CDR3 rearrangement. For each sample, productive Simpson clonality was calculated as the square root of Simpson's diversity index over productive rearrangements. As stored in TCRdb, this immuneACCESS dataset retains in-frame rearrangements with V and J assigned. A fraction of the clones does not appear; measured against another copy, unresolved V genes explain less than half of the discrepancy, and the remainder lacks a known reason. V and J calls and clone size are as listed in that table; D and trimming were resolved from the DNA. The sample yields about 120,000 clones; approximately 80% were counted once. The top ten clones comprise around 0.77% of the sample.

Each collaborating institution followed its own protocols to collect whole blood in K2EDTA tubes. For TCRbeta analysis, collaborator samples were shipped as frozen whole blood, as isolated PBMCs, or as DNA extracted from either sample type. Relative to germline, V is 4 bases shorter and J is 6 bases shorter, with 13 bases between their ends. In the germline V gene, CDR1 corresponds to SQVTM and CDR2 to ANQGSEA. From its cysteine to its phenylalanine, the CDR3 spans 13 amino acids. Solely the CDR3 DNA is kept, with 39 bases framed from the first base. The sample comprised peripheral blood. The V and J genes are TRBV29-1 and TRBJ2-1, with a weak D call of TRBD1 (6 bases match). This clonotype originated in a woman in her seventies with acute or convalescent COVID-19. CDR3 region: CSVGGPMGNEQFF. The DNA sequence follows: TGCAGCGTTGGGGGGCCTATGGGCAATGAGCAGTTCTTC.